The entry that follows covers one T cell receptor (beta chain) sequence. The CDR3 sequence is 18 residues long. V dropped 1 base and J dropped 2; count of bases not matched to a gene: 7. Looked up from germline, CDR1 is SGHDN and CDR2 is FVKESK. Only in-frame clones appear in the TCRdb table, and some are missing; sequencing was by immunoSEQ multiplex PCR. The sample has around 150,000 clones; nearly 96% are singletons. This sample was included in a study of control samples from healthy donors and cancer patients. V and J are TRBV14 and TRBJ2-1; 11 nucleotides agree with TRBD2. The specimen sequenced was blood. The receptor comes from a woman aged 25 to 45 in good health. The CDR3 loop is CASSQGRPGLAAYNEQFF. CDR3 in DNA: TGTGCCAGCAGCCAAGGTAGACCGGGACTAGCGGCCTACAATGAGCAGTTCTTC.